Following are 19 T cell receptor beta chains from one sample sequenced in a study of regulatory T cells in long-lasting Graves disease. Time point specified: newly diagnosed GD, antithyroid drugs for less than 3 months. Researchers made the TCR library from RNA that was extracted from PBMCs. Arm-PCR of CDR3 regions with iRepertoire HTBI primers generated TCR beta libraries. From the multiplex PCR reads, TCRdb called clonotypes with MiXCR, one entry per CDR3 protein. The sample consists of about 400,000 distinct CDR3 sequences, roughly 17% of them appearing once. The same data also contributed to another study, on T cells in Graves' hyperthyroidism and ophthalmopathy.

This specimen consisted of peripheral blood mononuclear cells (PBMCs), obtained at new diagnosis, from a patient treated with antithyroid drugs. Every receptor here comes from a woman aged 18-29 years with Graves disease.

This clonotype was counted many times. V is TRBV20-1 and J is TRBJ2-1, with unresolved D. The CDR3 sequence is 13 residues long. Germline-derived CDR1 and CDR2 are DFQATT and SNEGSKA (reference sequence). V shed 7 bases and J shed 1 base, with 11 bases lying between them. The CDR3 coding sequence is TGCAGTGTGCGCGGAGTTTCCTACAATGAGCAGTTCTTC. It codes for CSVRGVSYNEQFF.

This clonotype was seen ten or more times. The V gene is TRBV2, the J gene TRBJ2-1; 8 bases align to TRBD2. The V segment lost 6 bases and the J segment 7 bases; nucleotides outside the gene matches: 23. The CDR3 sequence is 19 residues long. Germline-derived CDR1 and CDR2 are SNHLY and FYNNEI. CDR3 nucleotides: TGTGCCAGCAGCTGGGCGGGGGGAACGAAAGACTCCTCCAAGAATGAGCAGTTCTTC. Its protein is CASSWAGGTKDSSKNEQFF. The variable domain in full, with the rest retrieved from reference TRBV2 and TRBJ2-1, is EPEVTQTPSHQVTQMGQEVILRCVPISNHLYFYWYRQILGQKVEFLVSFYNNEISEKSEIFDDQFSVERPDGSNFTLKIRSTKLEDSAMYFCASSWAGGTKDSSKNEQFFGPGTRLTVL.

Many counts were recorded for this clonotype. CDR3 in DNA: TGTGCCAGCAGCTCGGACAGGAAGAACACAGATACGCAGTATTTT. Amino acid sequence: CASSSDRKNTDTQYF. The rearrangement uses TRBV7-9 and TRBJ2-3; TRBD1 matches at 7 bases. Losses at the gene ends were 4 bases for V and 2 bases for J; bases not matched to a gene: 6. The length of the CDR3 is 15 residues. CDR1 is SEHNR and CDR2 is FQNEAQ in the germline V gene (reference sequence).

This clonotype appeared many times. The gene calls are TRBV2 and TRBJ2-1; D is undetermined. The germline V gene encodes CDR1 SNHLY and CDR2 FYNNEI. V lost 7 bases, J lost 3 bases, and 4 bases lay in between. The CDR3 runs to 11 residues. The CDR3 loop is CASTVYNEQFF. The CDR3 nucleotides are TGTGCCAGCACAGTCTACAATGAGCAGTTCTTC.

In its sample, this clonotype was seen many times. This chain uses TRBV3-1 with TRBJ1-1; D ambiguous. Germline lookup yields CDR1 LGHDT and CDR2 YNNKEL (reference sequence). V lost 4 bases, J lost 5 bases, and 17 bases lay in between. The CDR3 sequence is 15 residues long. CDR3 in DNA: TGTGCCAGCAGCCCCGCAGGCAGGTTGGCGACTGAAGCTTTCTTT. As protein: CASSPAGRLATEAFF.

In its sample, this clonotype was seen a few times. The chain recombines TRBV7-2 with TRBJ2-5; the D gene could be TRBD1 or TRBD2 (5 bases each). This CDR3 has 17 amino acids. Trimming took off 2 bases at V and 5 bases at J, with 21 bases between the two ends. Germline lookup yields CDR1 SGHTA and CDR2 FQGNSA. CDR3 sequence (DNA): TGTGCCAGCAGCTTAACTCCGGGACCCTACTTGAAGGAGACCCAGTACTTC. This gives the protein CASSLTPGPYLKETQYF.

The chain links TRBV20-1 to TRBJ2-7; D remains unclear. V dropped 6 bases and J dropped 0 bases, with 15 bases sitting between them. Looked up from germline, CDR1 is DFQATT and CDR2 is SNEGSKA (reference sequence). The CDR3 covers 14 residues. Written as DNA, the CDR3 is TGCAGTGCGCAGAAAGGGTCCTTCTCCTACGAGCAGTACTTC. Protein sequence: CSAQKGSFSYEQYF.

This clonotype has at least ten counts. V gene TRBV28 combines with J gene TRBJ2-2; D is unclear. Trimming shortened V by 10 bases and J by 0 bases, and 6 bases separated the two germline ends. CDR1 and CDR2 (germline): MDHEN, SYDVKM. The CDR3 totals 12 residues. The CDR3, as DNA: TGTGCCATCCAGGCGAACACCGGGGAGCTGTTTTTT. Translation: CAIQANTGELFF.

This clonotype was detected many times. This chain joins TRBV28 and TRBJ1-2, with D hard to call. The CDR3 spans 14 residues. Trimming pared 2 bases from V and 1 base from J, leaving 8 bases between. Germline loops: CDR1 MDHEN, CDR2 SYDVKM. Here the CDR3 DNA reads TGTGCCAGCAGTTTAACTGCCCTTAACTATGGCTACACCTTC. Translating gives CASSLTALNYGYTF.

CDR3 region: CASGSGLILSYNEQFF. Written as DNA, the CDR3 is TGTGCCAGCGGTAGCGGATTAATCCTCTCCTACAATGAGCAGTTCTTC. The rearrangement joins TRBV28 to TRBJ2-1; a weak D match, TRBD2 (6 bases). The V and J ends lost 8 bases and 0 bases respectively, with 17 bases between them. In germline, CDR1 is MDHEN, CDR2 SYDVKM. This CDR3 is 16 amino acids long. Using reference TRBV28 and TRBJ2-1 for the parts outside the CDR3, the full variable domain is DVKVTQSSRYLVKRTGEKVFLECVQDMDHENMFWYRQDPGLGLRLIYFSYDVKMKEKGDIPEGYSVSREKKERFSLILESASTNQTSMYLCASGSGLILSYNEQFFGPGTRLTVL.

This clonotype was detected only a few times. The CDR3 is CASSLGGVRELFF. The CDR3 DNA reads as TGTGCCAGCAGCTTAGGTGGGGTCCGGGAGCTGTTTTTT. This chain links TRBV7-6 with TRBJ2-2; D ambiguous. Germline CDR1 reads SGHVS; CDR2 reads FNYEAQ. This CDR3 has 13 residues. Trimming stripped 1 base from V and 9 bases from J, with 9 bases between.

The V and J genes are TRBV12-3 or TRBV12-4 and TRBJ2-3; 10 bases are a match to TRBD2. J lost 2 bases, V lost 3 bases, and 5 bases had no gene match. This CDR3 comprises 16 residues. The CDR3 is CASSFWLAGATDTQYF. For the CDR3, the DNA is TGTGCCAGCAGTTTTTGGCTAGCGGGAGCCACAGATACGCAGTATTTT.

This clonotype was counted at least ten times. The chain is built from TRBV2 and TRBJ2-1; D is unresolved. The CDR3 has 14 amino acids. From germline, CDR1 is SNHLY and CDR2 FYNNEI. The V end lost 6 bases, the J end lost 0 bases, and 9 bases lay between the germline ends. The CDR3 DNA is TGTGCCAGCAGCAGCATGACCTCCTACAATGAGCAGTTCTTC. This translates into CASSSMTSYNEQFF.

The chain links TRBV5-4 to TRBJ2-5; 10 positions agree with TRBD2. The tail of the sequence fits TRBJ2-7 better, so the J call may be wrong. The CDR3 runs to 16 residues. Germline loops: CDR1 SGHNT, CDR2 YYREEE (reference sequence). The CDR3 DNA follows: TGTGCCAGCAGCCCGGGTACCCCTAGCGGGAGTAACGAGCAGTACTTC. Translating gives CASSPGTPSGSNEQYF.

In its sample, this clonotype was seen many times. The gene calls are TRBV2 and TRBJ2-1; 10 nucleotides match TRBD2. Germline CDR1 SNHLY, CDR2 FYNNEI. There are 16 residues in the CDR3. With V trimmed by 0 bases and J by 8 bases, 7 bases remained unmatched. CDR3 DNA: TGTGCCAGCAGTGAAGCCTCTAGCGGGAGAGGCTATGAGCAGTTCTTC. This sequence encodes CASSEASSGRGYEQFF. The complete variable domain, with remaining parts taken from reference TRBV2 and TRBJ2-1, reads EPEVTQTPSHQVTQMGQEVILRCVPISNHLYFYWYRQILGQKVEFLVSFYNNEISEKSEIFDDQFSVERPDGSNFTLKIRSTKLEDSAMYFCASSEASSGRGYEQFFGPGTRLTVL.

This clonotype appeared many times. At one end, the junction sequence differs from germline, possibly due to a read error. The chain carries TRBV5-1 and TRBJ1-2; perhaps TRBD1 as D (5 bases). CDR1 is SGHRS and CDR2 is YFSETQ in the germline V gene. The CDR3 is 13 amino acids. In DNA form, the CDR3 reads TGTGCCAGCAGCTTCGGCAGGGATGATGGCTACACCTTC. Translation gives CASSFGRDDGYTF.

The rearrangement joins TRBV6-2 or TRBV6-3 to TRBJ1-5; weak D call: TRBD1 (5 bases). CDR1 and CDR2 from the germline V gene are MNHEY and SVGEGT. The CDR3 is 15 residues long. The V end lost 2 bases, the J end lost 6 bases, and 14 bases lay between the germline ends. CDR3: CASSYEAGSGQPQHF. CDR3 DNA sequence: TGTGCCAGCAGTTACGAGGCAGGGAGTGGTCAGCCCCAGCATTTT.

To note about this clonotype: It may be a read error: a sequence one base away is much more abundant. This chain uses TRBV5-5 with TRBJ2-1; possible D gene TRBD1, 6 bases. Germline V gives CDR1 SGHKS, CDR2 YYEKEE (reference sequence). The CDR3 extends over 15 amino acids. As DNA, the CDR3 is TGTGCCAGCAGCTTGACGGCAGGGGAAAGCTATGATCAGTTCTTC. It yields the protein CASSLTAGESYDQFF.

This chain links TRBV4-2 with TRBJ2-5; D unresolved. The CDR3 extends over 14 amino acids. Trimming took off 1 base at V and 4 bases at J, with 10 bases between the two ends. From germline, CDR1 is LGHNA and CDR2 YNFKEQ. The CDR3 DNA is TGTGCCAGCAGCCAAGGAAGATCGGCAGAGACCCAGTACTTC. Translation gives CASSQGRSAETQYF.